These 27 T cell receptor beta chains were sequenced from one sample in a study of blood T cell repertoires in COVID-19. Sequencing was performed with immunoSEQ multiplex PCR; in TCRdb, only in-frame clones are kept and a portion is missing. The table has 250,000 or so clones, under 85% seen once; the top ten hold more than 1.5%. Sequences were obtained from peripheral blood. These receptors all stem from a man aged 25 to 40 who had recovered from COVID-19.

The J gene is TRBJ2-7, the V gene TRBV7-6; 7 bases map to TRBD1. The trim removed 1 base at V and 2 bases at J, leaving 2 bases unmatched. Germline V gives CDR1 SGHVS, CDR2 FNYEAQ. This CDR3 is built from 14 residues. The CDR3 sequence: CASSLDRGPYEQYV. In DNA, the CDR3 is TGTGCCAGCAGCTTAGACAGGGGCCCCTACGAGCAGTACGTC.

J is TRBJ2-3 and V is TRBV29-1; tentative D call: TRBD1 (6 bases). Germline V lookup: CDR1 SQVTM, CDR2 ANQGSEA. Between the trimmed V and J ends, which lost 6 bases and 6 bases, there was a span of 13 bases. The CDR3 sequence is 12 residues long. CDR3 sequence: CSVRTAGDTQYF. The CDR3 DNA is TGCAGCGTAAGGACAGCAGGGGATACGCAGTATTTT.

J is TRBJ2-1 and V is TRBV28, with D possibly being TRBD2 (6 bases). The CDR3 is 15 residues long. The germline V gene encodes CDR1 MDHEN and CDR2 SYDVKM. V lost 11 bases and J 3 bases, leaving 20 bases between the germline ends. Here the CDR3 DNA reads TGTGCCGCCCACGGGAGAGTCCTGGACTACAATGAGCAGTTCTTC. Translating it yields CAAHGRVLDYNEQFF.

CDR3 in amino acids: CASRTTGNTEAFF. The CDR3 DNA reads as TGTGCCAGTAGAACTACAGGGAACACTGAAGCTTTCTTT. This rearrangement joins TRBV19 to TRBJ1-1; tentatively, D is TRBD1 (5 bases). The CDR3 is made up of 13 amino acids. Germline CDR1 LNHDA, CDR2 SQIVND (reference sequence). Trimming took off 6 bases at V and 1 base at J, with 9 bases between the two ends. Complete variable domain (other parts from reference TRBV19 and TRBJ1-1): DGGITQSPKYLFRKEGQNVTLSCEQNLNHDAMYWYRQDPGQGLRLIYYSQIVNDFQKGDIAEGYSVSREKKESFPLTVTSAQKNPTAFYLCASRTTGNTEAFFGQGTRLTVV.

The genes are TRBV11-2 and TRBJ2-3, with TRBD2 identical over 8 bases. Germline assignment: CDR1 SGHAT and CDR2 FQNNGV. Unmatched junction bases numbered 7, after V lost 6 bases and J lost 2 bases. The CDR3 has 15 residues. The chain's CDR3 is CASRVRGGPTDTQYF. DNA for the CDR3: TGTGCCAGCAGGGTCCGGGGGGGCCCCACAGATACGCAGTATTTT.

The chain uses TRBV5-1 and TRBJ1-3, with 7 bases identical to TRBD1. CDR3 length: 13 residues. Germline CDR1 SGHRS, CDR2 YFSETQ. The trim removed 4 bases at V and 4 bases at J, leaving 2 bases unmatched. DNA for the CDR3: TGCGCCAGCAGCACGGGACAGGGAAACACCATATATTTT. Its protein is CASSTGQGNTIYF.

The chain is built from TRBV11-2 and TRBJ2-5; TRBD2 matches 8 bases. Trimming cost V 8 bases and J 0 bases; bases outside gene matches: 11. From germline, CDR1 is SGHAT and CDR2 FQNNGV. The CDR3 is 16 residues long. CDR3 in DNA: TGTGCCAGCGGATGGGGGGTAGCGGGGAACCAAGAGACCCAGTACTTC. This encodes CASGWGVAGNQETQYF.

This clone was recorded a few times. For the CDR3, the DNA is TGTGCCAGCAGCTCCCGACAGAAAGGCTACGAGCAGTACTTC. It encodes CASSSRQKGYEQYF. The V and J genes are TRBV11-1 and TRBJ2-7, with TRBD1 as a possible D gene (5 bases). Trimming took 4 bases from V and 3 from J, leaving 13 bases between them. This CDR3 is built from 14 residues. CDR1 SGHAT and CDR2 FQDESV come from the germline V gene (reference sequence). Complete variable domain (other parts from reference TRBV11-1 and TRBJ2-7): EAEVAQSPRYKITEKSQAVAFWCDPISGHATLYWYRQILGQGPELLVQFQDESVVDDSQLPKDRFSAERLKGVDSTLKIQPAELGDSAMYLCASSSRQKGYEQYFGPGTRLTVT.

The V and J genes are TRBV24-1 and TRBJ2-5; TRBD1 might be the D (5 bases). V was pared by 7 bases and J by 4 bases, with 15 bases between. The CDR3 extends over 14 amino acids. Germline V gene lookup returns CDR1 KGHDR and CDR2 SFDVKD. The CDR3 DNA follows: TGTGCCACCAGAGCACCGTGGGGCCCAGAGACCCAGTACTTC. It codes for CATRAPWGPETQYF.

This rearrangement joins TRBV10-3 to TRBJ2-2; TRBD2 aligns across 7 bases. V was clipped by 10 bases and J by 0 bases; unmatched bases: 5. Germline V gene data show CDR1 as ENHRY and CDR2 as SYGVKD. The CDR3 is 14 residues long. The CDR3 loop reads CATGLGANTGELFF. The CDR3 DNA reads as TGTGCCACCGGACTAGGGGCGAACACCGGGGAGCTGTTTTTT.

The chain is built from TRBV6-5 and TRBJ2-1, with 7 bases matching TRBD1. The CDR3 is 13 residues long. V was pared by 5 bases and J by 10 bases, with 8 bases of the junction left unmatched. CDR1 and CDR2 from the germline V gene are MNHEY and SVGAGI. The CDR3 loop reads CASSTRQGEEQFF. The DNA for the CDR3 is TGTGCCAGCAGTACCCGACAGGGAGAAGAGCAGTTCTTC.

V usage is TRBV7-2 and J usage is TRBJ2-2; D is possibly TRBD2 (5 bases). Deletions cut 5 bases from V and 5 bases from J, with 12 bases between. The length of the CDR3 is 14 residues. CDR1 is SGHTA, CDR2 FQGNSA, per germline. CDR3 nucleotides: TGTGCCAGCAGCCAAGAGAGGGTTACCGGGGAGCTGTTTTTT. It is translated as CASSQERVTGELFF.

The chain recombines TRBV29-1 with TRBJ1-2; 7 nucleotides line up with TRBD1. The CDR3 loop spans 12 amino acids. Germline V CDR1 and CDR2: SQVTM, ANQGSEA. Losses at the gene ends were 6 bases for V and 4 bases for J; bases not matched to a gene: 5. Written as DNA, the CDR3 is TGCAGCGTAGGGGGCTGGAGCTATGGCTACACCTTC. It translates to CSVGGWSYGYTF.

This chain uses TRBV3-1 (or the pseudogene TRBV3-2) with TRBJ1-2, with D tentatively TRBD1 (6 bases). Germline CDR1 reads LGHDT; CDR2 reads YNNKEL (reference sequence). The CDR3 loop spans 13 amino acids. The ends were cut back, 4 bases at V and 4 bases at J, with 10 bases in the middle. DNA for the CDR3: TGTGCCAGCAGCCGAAAGGACAGCTATGGCTACACCTTC. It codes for CASSRKDSYGYTF.

Written as DNA, the CDR3 is TGTGCCAGCAGCTTATTTGGGGGGGAGACCCAGTACTTC. This gives the protein CASSLFGGETQYF. The chain joins TRBV5-4 to TRBJ2-5; maybe TRBD2 (6 bases). Per germline, CDR1 SGHNT and CDR2 YYREEE (reference sequence). The CDR3 totals 13 residues. Trimming stripped 2 bases from V and 5 bases from J, with 10 bases between.

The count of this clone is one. The CDR3 here is CASNPQTQNTEAFF. CDR3 nucleotides: TGTGCCAGCAACCCCCAGACACAGAACACTGAAGCTTTCTTT. This sequence joins TRBV11-2 and TRBJ1-1; D is uncertain. CDR3 length: 14 residues. Germline CDR1 and CDR2: SGHAT and FQNNGV. V lost 7 bases, J lost 1 base, and 13 bases lay in between.

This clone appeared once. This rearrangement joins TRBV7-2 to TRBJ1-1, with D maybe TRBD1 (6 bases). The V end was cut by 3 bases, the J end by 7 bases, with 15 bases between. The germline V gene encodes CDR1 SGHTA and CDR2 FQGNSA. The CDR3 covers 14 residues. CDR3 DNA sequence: TGTGCCAGCAGCTTGCTTTCAGGGGCCCGTGAAGCTTTCTTT. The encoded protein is CASSLLSGAREAFF.

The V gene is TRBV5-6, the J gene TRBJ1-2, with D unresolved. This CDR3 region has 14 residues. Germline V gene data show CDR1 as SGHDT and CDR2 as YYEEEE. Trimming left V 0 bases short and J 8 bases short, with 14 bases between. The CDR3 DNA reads TGTGCCAGCAGCTTGGCAGGCCTTTCGGGGGGCTACACCTTC. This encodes CASSLAGLSGGYTF.

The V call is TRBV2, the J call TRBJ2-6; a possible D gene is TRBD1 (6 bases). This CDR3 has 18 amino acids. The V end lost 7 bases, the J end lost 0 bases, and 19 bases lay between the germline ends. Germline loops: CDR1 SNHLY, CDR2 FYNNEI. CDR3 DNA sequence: TGTGCCAGCATCGGTCGGACGGGACAAACCTCTGGGGCCAACGTCCTGACTTTC. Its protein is CASIGRTGQTSGANVLTF. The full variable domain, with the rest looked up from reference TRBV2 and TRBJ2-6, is EPEVTQTPSHQVTQMGQEVILRCVPISNHLYFYWYRQILGQKVEFLVSFYNNEISEKSEIFDDQFSVERPDGSNFTLKIRSTKLEDSAMYFCASIGRTGQTSGANVLTFGAGSRLTVL.

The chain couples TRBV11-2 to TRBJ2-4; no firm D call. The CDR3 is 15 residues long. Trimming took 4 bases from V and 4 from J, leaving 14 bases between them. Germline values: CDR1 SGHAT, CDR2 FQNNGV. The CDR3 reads CASSSYSGSKNIQYF. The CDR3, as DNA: TGTGCCAGCAGCTCCTACTCCGGGTCAAAAAACATTCAGTACTTC.

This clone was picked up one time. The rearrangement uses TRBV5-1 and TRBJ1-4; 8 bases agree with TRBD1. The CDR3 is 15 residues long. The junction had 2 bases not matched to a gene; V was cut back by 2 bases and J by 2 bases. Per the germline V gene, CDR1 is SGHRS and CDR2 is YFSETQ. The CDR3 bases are TGCGCCAGCAGCTTATCAGGGGGCACTAATGAAAAACTGTTTTTT. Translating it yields CASSLSGGTNEKLFF.

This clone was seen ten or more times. CDR3 coding DNA: TGTGCCAGCAGCTTCCGGGGGGCCTCGGGTAATGAGCAGTTCTTC. Translation gives CASSFRGASGNEQFF. J is TRBJ2-1 and V is TRBV7-9, with D perhaps TRBD2 (7 bases). Trimming shortened V by 3 bases and J by 7 bases, and 16 bases separated the two germline ends. The length of the CDR3 is 15 residues. Germline V gene data show CDR1 as SEHNR and CDR2 as FQNEAQ (reference sequence).

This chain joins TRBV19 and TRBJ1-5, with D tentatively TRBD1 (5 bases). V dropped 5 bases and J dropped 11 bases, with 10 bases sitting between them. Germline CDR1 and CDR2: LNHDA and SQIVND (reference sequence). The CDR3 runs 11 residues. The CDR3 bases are TGTGCCAGTAGTGAACGGGGGGCCCAGCATTTT. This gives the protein CASSERGAQHF.

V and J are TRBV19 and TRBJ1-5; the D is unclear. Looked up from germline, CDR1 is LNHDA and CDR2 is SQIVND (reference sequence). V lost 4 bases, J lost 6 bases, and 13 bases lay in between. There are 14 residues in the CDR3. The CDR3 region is CASSRVEGRQPQHF. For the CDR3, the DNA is TGTGCCAGTAGTAGAGTGGAGGGTCGTCAGCCCCAGCATTTT.

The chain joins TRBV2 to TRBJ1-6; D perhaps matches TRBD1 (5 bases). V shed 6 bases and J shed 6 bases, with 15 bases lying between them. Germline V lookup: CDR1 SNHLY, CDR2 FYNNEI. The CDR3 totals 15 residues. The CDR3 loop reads CASSRTGFGNSPLHF. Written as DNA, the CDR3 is TGTGCCAGCAGCAGAACAGGTTTTGGTAATTCACCCCTCCACTTT.

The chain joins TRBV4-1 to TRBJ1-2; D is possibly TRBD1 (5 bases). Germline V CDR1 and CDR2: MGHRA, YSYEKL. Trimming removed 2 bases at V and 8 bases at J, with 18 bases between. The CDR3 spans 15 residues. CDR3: CASSQSDSLASGYTF. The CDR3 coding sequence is TGCGCCAGCAGCCAATCCGACAGCTTGGCGTCCGGCTACACCTTC.

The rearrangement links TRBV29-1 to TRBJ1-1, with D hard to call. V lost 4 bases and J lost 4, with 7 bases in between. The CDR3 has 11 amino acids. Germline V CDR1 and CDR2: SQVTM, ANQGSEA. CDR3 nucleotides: TGCAGCGTTGGGAGGGCCACTGAAGCTTTCTTT. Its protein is CSVGRATEAFF.